This T cell receptor (beta chain) was identified during a study of T cells in Graves' hyperthyroidism and ophthalmopathy. The TCR beta CDR3 regions underwent amplification using RNA transcripts as the source. Carried out on the TCR CDR3, a first-round RT-PCR used the HTBI primer set. TCRdb re-called the multiplex PCR reads through MiXCR, storing one row per CDR3 protein. The sample records 35,000 to 40,000 distinct CDR3 sequences, around half being singletons. Researchers barred patients who had uncontrolled infection, other autoimmune disease, pregnancy or lactation. Around 10 ml fresh peripheral blood yielded the PBMCs. The CDR3 runs to 14 residues. The V end was cut by 6 bases, the J end by 1 base, with 14 bases between. CDR1 and CDR2 from the germline V gene are DFQATT and SNEGSKA (reference sequence). Study-wide results and limits: Blood samples included most of the expanded thyroid clonotypes exceeding 0.001.

In this sample, this clonotype is medium-sized. Antigen unknown. The chain recombines TRBV20-1 with TRBJ2-3; a possible D gene is TRBD2 (5 bases). Sequencing used blood. The clonotype was recovered from a woman between 45 and 65 years old with Graves' hyperthyroidism that later progressed to Graves' ophthalmopathy. CDR3 sequence (DNA): TGCAGTGCGCAAGCAGTCGGGGGCACAGATACGCAGTATTTT. This encodes CSAQAVGGTDTQYF.